This entry describes one T cell receptor beta chain. Other DNA sequences from this sample encode an identical CDR3 as well. These data are taken from a study of blood T cell repertoires in COVID-19. Clones were read by immunoSEQ multiplex PCR, and TCRdb kept only the in-frame ones, dropping some. The sample lists 250,000 to 300,000 clones; around four fifths were seen once. Germline loops: CDR1 MNHEY, CDR2 SVGAGI. This CDR3 is built from 14 residues. The V gene end was trimmed by 6 bases and the J gene end by 3 bases; junction bases not matched to a gene: 1. Input material: peripheral blood. The TCR was taken from a man older than 75 with acute or convalescent COVID-19. This chain links TRBV6-5 with TRBJ2-3; 12 bases align to TRBD2. The chain's CDR3 is CASRTSGGTDTQYF. CDR3 coding DNA: TGTGCCAGCAGAACTAGCGGGGGGACAGATACGCAGTATTTT.